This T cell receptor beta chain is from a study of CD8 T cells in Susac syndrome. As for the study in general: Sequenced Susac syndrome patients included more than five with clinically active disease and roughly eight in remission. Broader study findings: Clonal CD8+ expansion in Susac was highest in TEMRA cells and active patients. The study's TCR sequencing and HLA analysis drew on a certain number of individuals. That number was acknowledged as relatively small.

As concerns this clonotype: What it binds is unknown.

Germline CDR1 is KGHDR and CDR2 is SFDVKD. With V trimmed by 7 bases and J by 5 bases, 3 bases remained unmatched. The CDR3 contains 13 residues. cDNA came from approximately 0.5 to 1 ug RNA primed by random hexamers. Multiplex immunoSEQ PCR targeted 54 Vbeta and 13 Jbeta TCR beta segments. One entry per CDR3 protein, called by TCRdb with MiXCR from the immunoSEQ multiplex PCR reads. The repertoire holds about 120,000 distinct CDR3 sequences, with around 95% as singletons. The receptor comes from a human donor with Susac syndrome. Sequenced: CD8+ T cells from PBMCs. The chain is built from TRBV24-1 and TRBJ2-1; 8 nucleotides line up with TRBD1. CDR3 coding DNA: TGTGCCACCAGGGACAGGGCGAACAATGAGCAGTTCTTC. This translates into CATRDRANNEQFF.